This entry describes one T cell receptor (beta chain). PCR was performed using 60 Vbeta and 13 Jbeta primers. Profiled with immunoSEQ multiplex PCR; TCRdb holds only in-frame clones, not every one. There are under 150,000 clones in the sample; about two thirds occur only once, and less than 3% lies in the top ten. This CDR3 has 15 residues. Per the germline V gene, CDR1 is MDHEN and CDR2 is SYDVKM. The V gene lost 5 bases and the J gene lost 2 bases, with 15 bases spanning the gap. This specimen comes from a study of cytomegalovirus exposure and HLA in healthy donors. The receptor comes from a woman aged 40 to 50 in good health and CMV-seronegative. The sequenced material came from PBMCs. The gene calls are TRBV28 and TRBJ1-2; D possibly corresponds to TRBD1 (5 bases). The CDR3 is CASSPPGLRNYGYTF. CDR3 bases: TGTGCCAGCAGTCCGCCAGGGTTGAGGAACTATGGCTACACCTTC.